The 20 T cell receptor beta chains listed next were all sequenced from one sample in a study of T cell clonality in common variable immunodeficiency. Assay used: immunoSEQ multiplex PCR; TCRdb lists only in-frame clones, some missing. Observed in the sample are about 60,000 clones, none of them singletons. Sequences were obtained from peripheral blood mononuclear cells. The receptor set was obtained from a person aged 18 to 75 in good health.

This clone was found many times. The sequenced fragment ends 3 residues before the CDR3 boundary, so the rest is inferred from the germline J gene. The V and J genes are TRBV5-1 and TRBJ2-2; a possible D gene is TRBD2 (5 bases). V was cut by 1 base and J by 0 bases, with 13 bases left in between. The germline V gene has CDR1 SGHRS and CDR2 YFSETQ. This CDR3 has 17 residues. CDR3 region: CASSLSGDTANTGELFF. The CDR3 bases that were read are TGCGCCAGCAGCTTGTCCGGGGATACCGCGAACACCGGGGAG.

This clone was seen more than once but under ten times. CDR3 sequence: CASRAFNTQYF. The part of the CDR3 DNA that was read is TGCGCCAGCAGGGCATTTAATACG. The chain links TRBV5-1 to TRBJ2-3; unclear D gene. The read finishes 3 residues shy of the CDR3 end, and the germline J gene is used to complete it. Per germline, CDR1 SGHRS and CDR2 YFSETQ. The CDR3 extends over 11 amino acids. V lost 5 bases and J 7 bases, leaving 8 bases between the germline ends.

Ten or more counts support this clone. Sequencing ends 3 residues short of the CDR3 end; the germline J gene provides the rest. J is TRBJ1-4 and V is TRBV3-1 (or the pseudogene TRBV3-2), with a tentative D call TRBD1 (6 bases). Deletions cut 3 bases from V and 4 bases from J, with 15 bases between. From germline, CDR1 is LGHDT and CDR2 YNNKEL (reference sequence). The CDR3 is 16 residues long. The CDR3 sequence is CASSQPGQSLNEKLFF. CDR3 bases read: TGTGCCAGCAGCCAGCCAGGACAGTCGCTTAATGAAAAA.

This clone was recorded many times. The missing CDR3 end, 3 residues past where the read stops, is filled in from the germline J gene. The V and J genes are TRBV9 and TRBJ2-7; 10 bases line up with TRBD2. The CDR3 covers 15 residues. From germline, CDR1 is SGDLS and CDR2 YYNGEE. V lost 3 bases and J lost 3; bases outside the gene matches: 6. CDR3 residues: CASSETPSGSYEQYF. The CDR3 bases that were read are TGTGCCAGCAGCGAGACCCCTAGCGGGAGCTACGAG. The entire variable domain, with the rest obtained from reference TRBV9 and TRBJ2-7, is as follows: DSGVTQTPKHLITATGQRVTLRCSPRSGDLSVYWYQQSLDQGLQFLIQYYNGEERAKGNILERFSAQQFPDLHSELNLSSLELGDSALYFCASSETPSGSYEQYFGPGTRLTVT.

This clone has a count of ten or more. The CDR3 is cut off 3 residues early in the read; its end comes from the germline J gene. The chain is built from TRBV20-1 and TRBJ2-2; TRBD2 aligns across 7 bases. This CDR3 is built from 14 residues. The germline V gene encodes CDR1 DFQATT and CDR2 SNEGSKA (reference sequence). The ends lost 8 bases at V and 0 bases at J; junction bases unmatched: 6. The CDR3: CSSEAGANTGELFF. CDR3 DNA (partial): TGCAGTTCCGAGGCGGGAGCGAACACCGGGGAG.

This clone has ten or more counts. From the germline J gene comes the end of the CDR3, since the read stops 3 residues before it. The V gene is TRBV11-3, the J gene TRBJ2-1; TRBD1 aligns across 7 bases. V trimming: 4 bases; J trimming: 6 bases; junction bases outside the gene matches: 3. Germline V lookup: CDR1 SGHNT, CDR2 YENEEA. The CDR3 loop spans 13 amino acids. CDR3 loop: CASSSTGINEQFF. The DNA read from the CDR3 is TGTGCCAGCAGCTCGACAGGGATCAATGAG.

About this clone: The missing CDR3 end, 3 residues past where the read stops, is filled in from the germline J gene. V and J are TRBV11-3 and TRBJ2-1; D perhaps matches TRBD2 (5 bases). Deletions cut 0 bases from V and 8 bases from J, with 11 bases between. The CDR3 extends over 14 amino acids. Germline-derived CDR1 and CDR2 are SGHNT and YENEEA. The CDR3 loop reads CASSLDPSGYEQFF. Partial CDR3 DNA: TGTGCCAGCAGCTTAGACCCCTCGGGGTATGAG.

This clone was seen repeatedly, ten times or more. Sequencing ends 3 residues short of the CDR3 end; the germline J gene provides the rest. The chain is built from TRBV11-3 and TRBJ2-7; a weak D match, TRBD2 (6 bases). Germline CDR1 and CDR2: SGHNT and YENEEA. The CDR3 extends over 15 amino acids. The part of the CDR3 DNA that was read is TGTGCAAGTCGCCCCTTCAACGGGGGTCCCTACGAG. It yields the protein CASRPFNGGPYE. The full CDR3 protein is CASRPFNGGPYEQYF.

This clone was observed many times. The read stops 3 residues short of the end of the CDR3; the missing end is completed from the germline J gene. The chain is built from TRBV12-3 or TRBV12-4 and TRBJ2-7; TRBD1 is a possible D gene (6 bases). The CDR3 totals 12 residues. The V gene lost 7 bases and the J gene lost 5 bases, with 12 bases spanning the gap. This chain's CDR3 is CASTFGQHEQYF. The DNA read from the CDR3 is TGTGCCAGCACCTTCGGACAGCACGAG.

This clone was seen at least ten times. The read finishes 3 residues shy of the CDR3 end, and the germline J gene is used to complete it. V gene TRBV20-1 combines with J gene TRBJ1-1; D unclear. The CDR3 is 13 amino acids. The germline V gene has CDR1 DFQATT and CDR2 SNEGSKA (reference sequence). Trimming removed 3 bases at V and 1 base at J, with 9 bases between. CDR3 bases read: TGCAGTGCTAGTGAACAGCCGAACACTGAA. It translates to CSASEQPNTE. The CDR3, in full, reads CSASEQPNTEAFF.

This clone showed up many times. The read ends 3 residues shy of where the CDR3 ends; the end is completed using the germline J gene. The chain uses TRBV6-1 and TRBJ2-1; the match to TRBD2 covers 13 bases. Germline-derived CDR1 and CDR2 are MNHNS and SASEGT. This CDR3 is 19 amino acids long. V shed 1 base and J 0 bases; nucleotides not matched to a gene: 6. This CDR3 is CASSEEVTSGGSSYNEQFF. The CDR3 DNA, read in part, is TGTGCCAGCAGTGAAGAAGTGACTAGCGGGGGGAGCTCCTACAATGAG.

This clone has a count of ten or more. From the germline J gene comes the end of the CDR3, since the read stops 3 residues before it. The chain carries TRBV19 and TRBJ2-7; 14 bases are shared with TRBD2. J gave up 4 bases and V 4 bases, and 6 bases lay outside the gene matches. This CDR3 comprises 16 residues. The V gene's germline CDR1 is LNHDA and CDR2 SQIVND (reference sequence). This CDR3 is CASSTLGTSGRYEQYF. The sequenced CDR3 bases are TGTGCCAGTAGTACCCTCGGGACTAGCGGGAGATACGAG.

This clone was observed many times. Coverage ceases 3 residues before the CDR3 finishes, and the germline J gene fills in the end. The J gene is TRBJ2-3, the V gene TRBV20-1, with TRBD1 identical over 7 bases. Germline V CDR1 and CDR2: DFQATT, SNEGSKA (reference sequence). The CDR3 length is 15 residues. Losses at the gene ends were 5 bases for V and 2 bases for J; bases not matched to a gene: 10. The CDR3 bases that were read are TGCAGTGCTCCCGACTCGGGACAGCACACAGATACG. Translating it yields CSAPDSGQHTDT. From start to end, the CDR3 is CSAPDSGQHTDTQYF.

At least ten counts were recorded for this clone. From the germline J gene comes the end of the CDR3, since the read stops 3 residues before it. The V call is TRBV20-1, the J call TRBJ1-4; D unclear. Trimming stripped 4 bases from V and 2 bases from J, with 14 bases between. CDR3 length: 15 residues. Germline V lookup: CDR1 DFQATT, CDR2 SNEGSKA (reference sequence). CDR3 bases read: TGCAGTGCTATCATATGGAGGGCGACTAATGAAAAA. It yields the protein CSAIIWRATNEK. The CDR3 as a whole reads CSAIIWRATNEKLFF.

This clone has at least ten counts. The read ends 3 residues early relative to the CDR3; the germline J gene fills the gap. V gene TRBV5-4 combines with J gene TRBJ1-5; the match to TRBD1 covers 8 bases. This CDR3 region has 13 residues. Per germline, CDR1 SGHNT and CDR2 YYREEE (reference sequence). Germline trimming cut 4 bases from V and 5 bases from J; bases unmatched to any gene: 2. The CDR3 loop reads CASSTDRDQPQHF. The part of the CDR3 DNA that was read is TGTGCCAGCAGCACGGACAGGGATCAGCCC.

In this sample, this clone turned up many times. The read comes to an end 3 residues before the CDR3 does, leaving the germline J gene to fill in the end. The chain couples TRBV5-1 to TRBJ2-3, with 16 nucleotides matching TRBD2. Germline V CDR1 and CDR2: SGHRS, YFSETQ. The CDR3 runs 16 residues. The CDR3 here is CASSLVGTSGRETQYF. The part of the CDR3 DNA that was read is TGCGCCAGCAGCTTGGTAGGGACTAGCGGGAGGGAGACG.

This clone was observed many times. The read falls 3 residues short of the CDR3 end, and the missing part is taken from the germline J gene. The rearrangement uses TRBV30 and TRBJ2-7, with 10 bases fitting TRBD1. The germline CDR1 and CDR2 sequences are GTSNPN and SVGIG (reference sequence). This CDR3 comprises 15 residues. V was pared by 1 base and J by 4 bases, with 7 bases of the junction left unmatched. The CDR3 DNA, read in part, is TGTGCCTGGAGTGGCGGGGACAGGGGCGGGTACGAG. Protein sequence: CAWSGGDRGGYE. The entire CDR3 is CAWSGGDRGGYEQYF.

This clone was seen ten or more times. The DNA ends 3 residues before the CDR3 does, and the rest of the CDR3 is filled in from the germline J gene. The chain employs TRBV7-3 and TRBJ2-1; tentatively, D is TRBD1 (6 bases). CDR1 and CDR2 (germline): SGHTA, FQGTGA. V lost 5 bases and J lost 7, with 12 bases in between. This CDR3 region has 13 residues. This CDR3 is CASSLNRENEQFF. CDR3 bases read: TGTGCCAGCAGCCTTAACAGGGAAAATGAG.

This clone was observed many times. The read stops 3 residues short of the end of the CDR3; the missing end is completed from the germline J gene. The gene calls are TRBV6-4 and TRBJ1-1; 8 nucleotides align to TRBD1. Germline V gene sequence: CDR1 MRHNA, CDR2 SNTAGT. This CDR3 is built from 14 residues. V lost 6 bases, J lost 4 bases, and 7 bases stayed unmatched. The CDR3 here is CASSRGQGGTEAFF. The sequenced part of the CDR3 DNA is TGTGCCAGCAGCAGAGGACAGGGAGGCACTGAA.

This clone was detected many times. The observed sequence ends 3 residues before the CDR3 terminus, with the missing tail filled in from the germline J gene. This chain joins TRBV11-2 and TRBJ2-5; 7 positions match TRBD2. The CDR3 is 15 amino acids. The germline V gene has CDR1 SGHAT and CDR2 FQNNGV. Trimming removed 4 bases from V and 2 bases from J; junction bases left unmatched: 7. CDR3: CASSSAERGQETQYF. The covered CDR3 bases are TGTGCCAGCAGCTCTGCGGAGCGGGGACAAGAGACC.